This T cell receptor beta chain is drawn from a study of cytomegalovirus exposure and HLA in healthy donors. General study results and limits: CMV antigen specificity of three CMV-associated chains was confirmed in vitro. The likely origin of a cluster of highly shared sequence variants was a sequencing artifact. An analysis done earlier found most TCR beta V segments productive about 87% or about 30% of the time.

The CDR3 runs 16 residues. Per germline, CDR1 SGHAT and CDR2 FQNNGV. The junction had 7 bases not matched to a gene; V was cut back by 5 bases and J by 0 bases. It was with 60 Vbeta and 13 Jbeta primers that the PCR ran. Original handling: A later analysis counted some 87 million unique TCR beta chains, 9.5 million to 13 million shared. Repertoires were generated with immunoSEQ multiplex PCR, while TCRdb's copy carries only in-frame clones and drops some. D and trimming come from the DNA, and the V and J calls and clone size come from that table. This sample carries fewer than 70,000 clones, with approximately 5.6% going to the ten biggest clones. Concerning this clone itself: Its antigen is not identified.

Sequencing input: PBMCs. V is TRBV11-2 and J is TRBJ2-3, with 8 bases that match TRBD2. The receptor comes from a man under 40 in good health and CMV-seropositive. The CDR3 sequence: CASSRSGGPSTDTQYF. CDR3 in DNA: TGTGCCAGCAGCCGAAGCGGGGGCCCTAGCACAGATACGCAGTATTTT.